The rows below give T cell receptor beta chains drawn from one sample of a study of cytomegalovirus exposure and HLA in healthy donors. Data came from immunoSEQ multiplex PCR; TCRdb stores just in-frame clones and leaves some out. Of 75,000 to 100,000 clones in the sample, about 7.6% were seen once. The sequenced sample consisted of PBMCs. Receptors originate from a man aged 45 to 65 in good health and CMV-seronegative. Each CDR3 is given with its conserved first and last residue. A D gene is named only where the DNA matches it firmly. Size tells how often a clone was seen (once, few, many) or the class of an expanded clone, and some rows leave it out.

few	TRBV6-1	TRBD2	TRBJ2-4	CASTGLAVAKNIQYF	TGTGCCAGCACCGGACTAGCGGTAGCCAAAAACATTCAGTACTTC
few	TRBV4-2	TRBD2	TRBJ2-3	CASSQDQLAASTDTQYF	TGTGCCAGCAGCCAAGACCAACTAGCGGCAAGCACAGATACGCAGTATTTT
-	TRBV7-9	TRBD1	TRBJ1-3	CASSFSGTGGGGNTIYF	TGTGCCAGCAGTTTCTCCGGGACAGGGGGCGGTGGAAACACCATATATTTT
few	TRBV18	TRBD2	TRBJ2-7	CASSPPSGGVVAQYF	TGTGCCAGCTCACCACCGAGCGGGGGGGTCGTCGCGCAGTACTTC
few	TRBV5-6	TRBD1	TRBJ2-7	CASSLTAGTGFYEQYF	TGTGCCAGCAGCTTGACAGCCGGGACAGGGTTTTACGAGCAGTACTTC
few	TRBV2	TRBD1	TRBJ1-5	CASSVQGGGWNQPQHF	TGTGCCAGCAGTGTGCAAGGGGGCGGTTGGAATCAGCCCCAGCATTTT
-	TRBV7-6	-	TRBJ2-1	CASSLEQEQFF	TGTGCCAGCAGCTTAGAACAAGAGCAGTTCTTC
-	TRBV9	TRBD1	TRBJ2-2	CASSATGGLDTGELFF	TGTGCCAGCAGCGCTACAGGGGGCCTGGACACCGGGGAGCTGTTTTTT
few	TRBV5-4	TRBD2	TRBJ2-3	CASSPGLATDTQYF	TGTGCCAGCAGCCCAGGACTAGCAACAGATACGCAGTATTTT
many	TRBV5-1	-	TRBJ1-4	CASSLGQVGNEKLFF	TGCGCCAGCAGCTTGGGTCAGGTTGGAAATGAAAAACTGTTTTTT
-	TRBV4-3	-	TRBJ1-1	CASSQDTPGLFTEAFF	TGCGCCAGCAGCCAAGATACCCCAGGGTTGTTCACTGAAGCTTTCTTT
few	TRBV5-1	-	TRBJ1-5	CASSLEGVNQPQHF	TGCGCCAGCAGCTTGGAAGGGGTCAATCAGCCCCAGCATTTT
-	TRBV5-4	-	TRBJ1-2	CASSLGGLRRVGYTF	TGTGCCAGCAGCTTGGGAGGACTTAGAAGGGTTGGCTACACCTTC
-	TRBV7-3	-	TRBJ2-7	CASSLTSSYEQYF	TGTGCCAGCAGCTTAACCAGCTCCTACGAGCAGTACTTC
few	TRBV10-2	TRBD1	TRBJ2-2	CASRGTGEAGELFF	TGCGCCAGCAGGGGGACAGGGGAGGCCGGGGAGCTGTTTTTT
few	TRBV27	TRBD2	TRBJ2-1	CASSHTIAGASYNEQFF	TGTGCCAGCAGCCATACAATAGCGGGAGCTTCCTACAATGAGCAGTTCTTC
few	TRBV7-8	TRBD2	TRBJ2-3	CASSWTSGGLRDTQYF	TGTGCCAGCAGCTGGACTAGCGGGGGGTTAAGGGATACGCAGTATTTT
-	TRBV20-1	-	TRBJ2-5	CSATREETQYF	TGCAGTGCTACTAGGGAGGAGACCCAGTACTTC
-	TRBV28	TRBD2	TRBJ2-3	CASSPWTSGGPSTDTQYF	TGTGCCAGCAGTCCCTGGACTAGCGGGGGGCCTAGCACAGATACGCAGTATTTT
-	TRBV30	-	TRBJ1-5	CAWSAPGRGGQPQHF	TGTGCCTGGAGTGCCCCAGGGCGGGGAGGTCAGCCCCAGCATTTT
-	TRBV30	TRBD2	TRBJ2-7	CAWSTGLAGYHEQYF	TGTGCCTGGAGTACGGGACTAGCGGGATATCACGAGCAGTACTTC
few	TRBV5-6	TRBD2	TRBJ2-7	CASSFLGTSAYEQYF	TGTGCCAGCAGCTTCTTAGGGACTAGCGCCTACGAGCAGTACTTC
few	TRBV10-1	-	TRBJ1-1	CASSESSRETEAFF	TGCGCCAGCAGTGAGTCCAGCCGGGAGACTGAAGCTTTCTTT
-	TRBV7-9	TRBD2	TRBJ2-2	CASSPRTSMNTGELFF	TGTGCCAGCAGCCCCCGGACTAGCATGAACACCGGGGAGCTGTTTTTT
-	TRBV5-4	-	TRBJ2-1	CASSTAAGRDNEQFF	TGTGCCAGCAGCACCGCAGCGGGCCGTGACAATGAGCAGTTCTTC
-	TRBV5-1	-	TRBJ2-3	CAGSLDRGGGTDTQYF	TGCGCCGGCAGCCTCGACAGGGGAGGGGGCACAGATACGCAGTATTTT
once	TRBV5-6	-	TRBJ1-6	CASSLNEGSPLHF	TGTGCCAGCAGCTTAAATGAGGGTTCACCCCTCCACTTT
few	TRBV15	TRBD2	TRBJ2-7	CATSRELAGVGSYEQYF	TGTGCCACCAGCAGAGAGCTAGCGGGAGTAGGGTCCTACGAGCAGTACTTC
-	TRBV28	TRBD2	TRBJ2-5	CASSFGLAGGRETQYF	TGTGCCAGCAGTTTCGGACTAGCGGGAGGGAGGGAGACCCAGTACTTC
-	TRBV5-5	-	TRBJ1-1	CASIVEREIREAFF	TGTGCCAGCATCGTAGAAAGGGAGATACGTGAAGCTTTCTTT
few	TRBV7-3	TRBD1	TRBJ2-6	CASSSAGTGATGANVLTF	TGTGCCAGCAGCTCGGCCGGGACAGGGGCAACTGGGGCCAACGTCCTGACTTTC
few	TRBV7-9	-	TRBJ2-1	CASSVADRYYNEQFF	TGTGCCAGCAGCGTAGCGGACAGGTACTACAATGAGCAGTTCTTC
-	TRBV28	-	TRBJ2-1	CASSSPINPGLLPNEQFF	TGTGCCAGCAGTTCACCGATTAACCCGGGACTGTTACCCAATGAGCAGTTCTTC
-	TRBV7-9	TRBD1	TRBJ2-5	CASSRSGQGRGETQYF	TGTGCCAGCAGTCGTTCTGGACAGGGACGGGGAGAGACCCAGTACTTC